This TCR beta chain was observed in a study of regulatory T cells in long-lasting Graves disease. Construction of TCR beta libraries relied on iRepertoire HTBI primers and on Arm-PCR targeting CDR3 regions. One entry per CDR3 protein, called by TCRdb with MiXCR from the multiplex PCR reads. Found here are 200,000 to 300,000 distinct CDR3 sequences, roughly a fifth of them singletons; the top ten hold about 14%. This clonotype was detected ten times or more. The target antigen is unknown. Described time point: newly diagnosed GD, antithyroid drugs for less than 3 months. Construction of the TCR library relied on RNA isolated from PBMCs. Trimming pared 2 bases from V and 6 bases from J, leaving 7 bases between. Germline CDR1 reads DFQATT; CDR2 reads SNEGSKA (reference sequence). The CDR3 runs to 11 residues. Whole-study results and caveats: Rather than thyroid tissue, only peripheral blood underwent study. Persistent disease preferred TRBV28, TRBJ1-2 and TRBJ2-5; new disease, TRBV20-1 and TRBJ2-1.

This material consisted of peripheral blood mononuclear cells (PBMCs), taken at new diagnosis, from a patient treated with antithyroid drugs. This chain uses TRBV20-1 with TRBJ1-2; no firm D call. This clonotype originated in a female donor with Graves disease. The CDR3 loop reads CSARTYDGYTF. The DNA of the CDR3 is TGCAGTGCTAGAACGTATGATGGCTACACCTTC.